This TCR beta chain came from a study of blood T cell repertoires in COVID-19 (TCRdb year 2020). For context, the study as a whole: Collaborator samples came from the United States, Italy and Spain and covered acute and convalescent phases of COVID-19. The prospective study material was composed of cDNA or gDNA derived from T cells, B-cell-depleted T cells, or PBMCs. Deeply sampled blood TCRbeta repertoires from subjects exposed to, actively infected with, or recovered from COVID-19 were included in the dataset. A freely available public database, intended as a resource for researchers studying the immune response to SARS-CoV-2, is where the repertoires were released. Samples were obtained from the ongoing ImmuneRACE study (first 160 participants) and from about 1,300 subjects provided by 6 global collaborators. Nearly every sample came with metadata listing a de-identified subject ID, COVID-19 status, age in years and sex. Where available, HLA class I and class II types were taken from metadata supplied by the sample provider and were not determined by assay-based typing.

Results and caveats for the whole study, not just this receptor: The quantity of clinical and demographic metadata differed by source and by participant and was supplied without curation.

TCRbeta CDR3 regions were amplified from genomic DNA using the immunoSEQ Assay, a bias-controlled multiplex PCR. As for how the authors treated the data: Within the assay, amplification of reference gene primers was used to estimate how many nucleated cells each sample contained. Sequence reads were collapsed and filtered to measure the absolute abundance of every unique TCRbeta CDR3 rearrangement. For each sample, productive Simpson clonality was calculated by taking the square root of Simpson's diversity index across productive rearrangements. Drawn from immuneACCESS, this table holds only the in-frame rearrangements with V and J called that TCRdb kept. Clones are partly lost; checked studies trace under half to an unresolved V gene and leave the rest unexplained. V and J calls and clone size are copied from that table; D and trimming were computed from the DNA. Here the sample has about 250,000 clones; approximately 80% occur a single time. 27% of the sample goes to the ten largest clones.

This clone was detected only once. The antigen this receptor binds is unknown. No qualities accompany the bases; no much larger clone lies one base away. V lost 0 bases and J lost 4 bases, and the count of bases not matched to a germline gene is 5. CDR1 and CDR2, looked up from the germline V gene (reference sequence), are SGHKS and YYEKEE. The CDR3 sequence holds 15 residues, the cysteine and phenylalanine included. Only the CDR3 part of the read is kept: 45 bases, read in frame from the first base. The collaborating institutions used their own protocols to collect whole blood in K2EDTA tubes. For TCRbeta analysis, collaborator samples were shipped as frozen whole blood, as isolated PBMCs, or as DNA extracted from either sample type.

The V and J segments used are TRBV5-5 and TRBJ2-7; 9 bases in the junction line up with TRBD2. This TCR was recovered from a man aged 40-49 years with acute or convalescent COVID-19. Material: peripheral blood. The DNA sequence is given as TGTGCCAGCAGCTTGGGGCGTAGCGGGAGTTACGAGCAGTACTTC. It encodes CASSLGRSGSYEQYF.